This T cell receptor (beta chain) was recorded in a study of CD8 T cells in Susac syndrome. V lost 6 bases to trimming and J lost 1 base, with 12 bases between them. The germline V gene encodes CDR1 MNHNY and CDR2 SVGAGI (reference sequence). CDR3 length: 14 amino acids. When the RNA was reverse transcribed, random hexamers were used with an input of roughly 0.45 to 1 ug. TCRdb called the immunoSEQ multiplex PCR reads again in MiXCR, with one record for every CDR3 protein. This repertoire shows 85,000 to 120,000 distinct CDR3 sequences, approximately 94% found once; its top ten account for about 0.41%.

The chain employs TRBV6-6 and TRBJ2-5, with a weak D call TRBD1 (6 bases). Sequenced: CD8+ T cells from PBMCs. The receptor was isolated from a human donor with Susac syndrome. The CDR3 DNA sequence: TGTGCCAGCAGCCTTAACAGGGTCCAAGAGACCCAGTACTTC. Its translation is CASSLNRVQETQYF.